This TCR beta chain was recovered during a study of control samples from healthy donors and cancer patients (dated by TCRdb to 2019 to 2021). This clone appeared a single time. The antigen it recognizes is unknown. Qualities for individual bases were not recorded, and no much larger clone is one base off. The library was made by the immunoSEQ multiplex PCR assay. The table comes from immuneACCESS by way of TCRdb, which keeps in-frame sequences with V and J called. Part of the clones is missing from these tables; in studies checked, under half for an unresolved V gene and the rest for unknown reasons. This sample lists 150,000 to 160,000 clones; about 94% were detected once. The ten largest clones add up to 5% to 6.5% of the sample. The material sequenced was blood. The receptor was isolated from a middle-aged man in good health.

The CDR3 sequence is CASARRLDNSPLHF. The sequenced DNA: TGTGCCAGCGCCCGCCGGCTGGATAATTCACCCCTCCACTTT. Recombination connected TRBV5-6 to TRBJ1-6, with the D gene call left open. CDR1 and CDR2 are read off the germline V gene as SGHDT and YYEEEE. From its cysteine to its phenylalanine, the CDR3 spans 14 amino acids. Kept here is only the CDR3 DNA, which spans 42 bases and is read in frame from base 1. V is shortened by 7 bases, J by 5 bases, and the region joining them spans 13 bases.